What follows describes a single TCR beta chain. With each sample, at least 5 micrograms of total RNA were extracted. The CDR3 covers 20 residues. Germline V gene sequence: CDR1 MDHEN, CDR2 SYDVKM. Trimming removed 2 bases from V and 1 base from J; junction bases left unmatched: 16. Combining a sample-barcoded 5' primer with a J-beta primer mix, a second PCR ran for about 7 to 11 cycles. TCRdb re-analysed the 5' RACE reads in MiXCR, keeping a single row per CDR3 protein. In the table there are hundreds of thousands of distinct CDR3 sequences, around 49% of which are singletons. This sample is drawn from a study of blood T cells in healthy people across ages.

The sample comprised blood. J is TRBJ2-3 and V is TRBV28; 9 bases are shared with TRBD2. The origin of this receptor is a woman in her sixties in good health. CDR3 loop: CASSLILRIAGEGGTDTQYF. In DNA form, the CDR3 reads TGTGCCAGCAGTTTAATACTTCGTATAGCGGGAGAGGGGGGCACAGATACGCAGTATTTT. The full variable domain, rest sourced from reference TRBV28 and TRBJ2-3, is DVKVTQSSRYLVKRTGEKVFLECVQDMDHENMFWYRQDPGLGLRLIYFSYDVKMKEKGDIPEGYSVSREKKERFSLILESASTNQTSMYLCASSLILRIAGEGGTDTQYFGPGTRLTVL.